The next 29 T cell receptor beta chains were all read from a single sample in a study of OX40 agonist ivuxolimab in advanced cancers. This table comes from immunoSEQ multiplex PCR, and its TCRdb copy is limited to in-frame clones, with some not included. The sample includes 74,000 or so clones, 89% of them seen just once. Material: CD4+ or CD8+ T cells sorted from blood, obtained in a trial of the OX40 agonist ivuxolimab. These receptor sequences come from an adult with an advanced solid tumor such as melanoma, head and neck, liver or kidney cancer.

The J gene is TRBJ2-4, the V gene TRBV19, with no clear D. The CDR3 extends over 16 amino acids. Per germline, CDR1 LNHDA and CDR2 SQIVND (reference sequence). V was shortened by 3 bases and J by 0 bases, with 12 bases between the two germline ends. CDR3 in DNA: TGTGCCAGTAGTATGGGCAGAAGCCTAGCCAAAAACATTCAGTACTTC. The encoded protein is CASSMGRSLAKNIQYF.

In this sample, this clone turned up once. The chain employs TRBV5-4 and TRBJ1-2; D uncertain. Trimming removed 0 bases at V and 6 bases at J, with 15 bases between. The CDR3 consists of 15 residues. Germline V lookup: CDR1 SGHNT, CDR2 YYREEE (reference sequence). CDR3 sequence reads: CASSLAGSLRNGYTF. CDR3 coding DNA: TGTGCCAGCAGCTTGGCTGGGTCACTTCGGAATGGCTACACCTTC.

The CDR3 loop reads CASSRTWGNTGSTNEKLFF. The DNA of the CDR3 is TGTGCCAGCAGCCGCACCTGGGGGAACACAGGGTCAACTAATGAAAAACTGTTTTTT. The chain uses TRBV5-6 and TRBJ1-4; D perhaps matches TRBD1 (6 bases). V was trimmed by 4 bases and J by 0 bases, leaving 22 bases between them. In germline, CDR1 is SGHDT, CDR2 YYEEEE. The CDR3 extends over 19 amino acids.

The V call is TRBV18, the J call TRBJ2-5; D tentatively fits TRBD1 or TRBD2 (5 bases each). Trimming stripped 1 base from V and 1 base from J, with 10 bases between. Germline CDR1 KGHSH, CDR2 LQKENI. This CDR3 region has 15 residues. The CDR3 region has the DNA TGTGCCAGCTCACCACGGTCCGGGACCCAAGAGACCCAGTACTTC. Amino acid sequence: CASSPRSGTQETQYF.

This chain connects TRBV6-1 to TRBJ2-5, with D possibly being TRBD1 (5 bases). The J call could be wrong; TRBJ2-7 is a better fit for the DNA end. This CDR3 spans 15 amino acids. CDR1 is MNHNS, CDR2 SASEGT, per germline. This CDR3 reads CASSSRDKGSDEQYF. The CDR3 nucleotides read TGTGCCAGCAGTTCGCGAGACAAGGGGTCCGACGAGCAGTACTTC.

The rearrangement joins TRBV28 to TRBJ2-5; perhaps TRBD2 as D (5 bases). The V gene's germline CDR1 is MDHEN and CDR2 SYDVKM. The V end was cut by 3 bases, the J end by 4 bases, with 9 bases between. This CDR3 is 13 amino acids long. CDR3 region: CASSLGGLETQYF. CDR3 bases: TGTGCCAGCAGTTTGGGCGGACTAGAGACCCAGTACTTC.

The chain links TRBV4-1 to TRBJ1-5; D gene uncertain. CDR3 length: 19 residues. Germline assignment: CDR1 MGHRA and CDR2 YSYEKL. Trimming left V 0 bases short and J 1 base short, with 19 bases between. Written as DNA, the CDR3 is TGCGCCAGCAGCCAAGAATATGGATTCGGTAGGAGGAGCAATCAGCCCCAGCATTTT. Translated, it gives CASSQEYGFGRRSNQPQHF.

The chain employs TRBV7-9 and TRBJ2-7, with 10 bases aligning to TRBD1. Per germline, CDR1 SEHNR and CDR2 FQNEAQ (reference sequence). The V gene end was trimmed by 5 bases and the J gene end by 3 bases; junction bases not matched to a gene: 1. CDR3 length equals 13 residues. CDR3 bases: TGTGCCAGCAGCAGGGACAGGGGCTACGAGCAGTACTTC. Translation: CASSRDRGYEQYF.

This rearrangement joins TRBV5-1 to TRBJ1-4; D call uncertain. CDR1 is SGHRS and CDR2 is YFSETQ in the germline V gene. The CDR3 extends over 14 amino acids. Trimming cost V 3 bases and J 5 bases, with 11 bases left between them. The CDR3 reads CASSSLTINEKLFF. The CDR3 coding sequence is TGCGCCAGCAGCTCCCTGACGATAAATGAAAAACTGTTTTTT.

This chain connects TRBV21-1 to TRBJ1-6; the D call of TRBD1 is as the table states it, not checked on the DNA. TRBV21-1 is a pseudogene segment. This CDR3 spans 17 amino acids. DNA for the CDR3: TGTGCCAGCAGCAAAGGGGGGCAGGGATATTATAATTCACCCCTCCACTTT. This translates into CASSKGGQGYYNSPLHF.

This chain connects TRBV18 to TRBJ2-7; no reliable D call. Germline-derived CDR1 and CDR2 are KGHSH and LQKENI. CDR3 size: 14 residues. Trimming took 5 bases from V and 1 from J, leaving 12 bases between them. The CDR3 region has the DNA TGTGCCAGCTCAGAGACTCTCAGGTCCTACGAGCAGTACTTC. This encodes CASSETLRSYEQYF.

The CDR3 is CASSYLQNTGELFF. The DNA for the CDR3 is TGCGCCAGCAGCTACTTACAGAACACCGGGGAGCTGTTTTTT. The J gene is TRBJ2-2, the V gene TRBV5-1; D uncertain. CDR1 is SGHRS and CDR2 is YFSETQ in the germline V gene. V shed 3 bases and J shed 1 base, with 7 bases lying between them. There are 14 residues in the CDR3.

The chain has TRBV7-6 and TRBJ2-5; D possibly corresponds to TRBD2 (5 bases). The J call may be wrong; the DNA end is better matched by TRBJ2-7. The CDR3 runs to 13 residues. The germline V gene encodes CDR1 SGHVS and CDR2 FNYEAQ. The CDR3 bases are TGTGCCAGCAGCTTAGCGGGAGCCTACGAGCAGTACTTC. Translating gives CASSLAGAYEQYF.

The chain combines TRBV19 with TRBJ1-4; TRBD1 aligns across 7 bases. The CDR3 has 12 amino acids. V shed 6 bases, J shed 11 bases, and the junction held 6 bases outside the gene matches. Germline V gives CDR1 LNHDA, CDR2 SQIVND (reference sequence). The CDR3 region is CASRGETGKLFF. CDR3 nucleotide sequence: TGTGCCAGTAGGGGTGAGACAGGGAAACTGTTTTTT.

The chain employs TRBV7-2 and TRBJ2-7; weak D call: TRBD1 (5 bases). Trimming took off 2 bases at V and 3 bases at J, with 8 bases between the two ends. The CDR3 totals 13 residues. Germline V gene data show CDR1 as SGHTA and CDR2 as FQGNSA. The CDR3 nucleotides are TGTGCCAGCAGCTTACGGACAAACTACGAGCAGTACTTC. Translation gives CASSLRTNYEQYF.

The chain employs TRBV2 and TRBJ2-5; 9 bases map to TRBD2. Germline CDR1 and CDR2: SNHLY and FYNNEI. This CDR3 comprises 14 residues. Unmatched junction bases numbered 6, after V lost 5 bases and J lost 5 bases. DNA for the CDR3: TGTGCCAGCAGTCAAAGCGGGGGGACGGAGACCCAGTACTTC. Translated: CASSQSGGTETQYF.

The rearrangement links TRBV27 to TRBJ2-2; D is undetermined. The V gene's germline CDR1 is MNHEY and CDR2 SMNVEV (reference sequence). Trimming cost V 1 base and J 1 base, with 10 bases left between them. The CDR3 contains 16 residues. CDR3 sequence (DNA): TGTGCCAGCAGTTTATGGGTAACTCGGAACACCGGGGAGCTGTTTTTT. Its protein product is CASSLWVTRNTGELFF.

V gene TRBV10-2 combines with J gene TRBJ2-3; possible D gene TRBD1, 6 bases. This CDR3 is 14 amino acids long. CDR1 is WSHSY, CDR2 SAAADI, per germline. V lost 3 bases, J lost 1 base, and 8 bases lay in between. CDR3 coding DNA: TGCGCCAGCAGTGAACACAGGGGCACAGATACGCAGTATTTT. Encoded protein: CASSEHRGTDTQYF.

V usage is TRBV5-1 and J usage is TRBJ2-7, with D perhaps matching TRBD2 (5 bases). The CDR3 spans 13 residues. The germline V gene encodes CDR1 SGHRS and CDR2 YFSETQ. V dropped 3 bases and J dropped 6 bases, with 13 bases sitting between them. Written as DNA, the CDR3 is TGCGCCAGCAGCTCCATGACGGGGAGCGAGCAGTACTTC. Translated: CASSSMTGSEQYF.

CDR3 loop: CASSLDGQPNQPQHF. The DNA for the CDR3 is TGTGCCAGCAGCTTAGATGGACAGCCTAATCAGCCCCAGCATTTT. This chain uses TRBV11-2 with TRBJ1-5, with a tentative D call TRBD1 (6 bases). The V gene's germline CDR1 is SGHAT and CDR2 FQNNGV. The V end was cut by 0 bases, the J end by 4 bases, with 10 bases between. This CDR3 spans 15 amino acids.

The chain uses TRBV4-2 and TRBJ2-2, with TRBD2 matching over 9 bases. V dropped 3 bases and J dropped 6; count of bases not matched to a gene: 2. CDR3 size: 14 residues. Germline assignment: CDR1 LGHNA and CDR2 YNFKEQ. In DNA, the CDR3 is TGTGCCAGCAGCCATGCGGGAGGGGCCGGGGAGCTGTTTTTT. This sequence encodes CASSHAGGAGELFF.

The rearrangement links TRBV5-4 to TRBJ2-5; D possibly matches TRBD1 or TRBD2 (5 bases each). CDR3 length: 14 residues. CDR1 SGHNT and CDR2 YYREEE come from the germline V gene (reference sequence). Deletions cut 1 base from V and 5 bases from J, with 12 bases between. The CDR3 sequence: CASSLRRGEETQYF. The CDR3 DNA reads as TGTGCCAGCAGCTTGCGTCGAGGGGAGGAGACCCAGTACTTC.

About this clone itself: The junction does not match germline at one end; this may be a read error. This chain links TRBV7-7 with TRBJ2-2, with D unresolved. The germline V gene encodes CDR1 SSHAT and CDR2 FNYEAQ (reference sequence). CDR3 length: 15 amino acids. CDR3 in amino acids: CASSLAGLGAGELFF. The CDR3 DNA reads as TGTGCTAGCAGCTTGGCTGGGTTAGGCGCCGGGGAGCTGTTTTTT.

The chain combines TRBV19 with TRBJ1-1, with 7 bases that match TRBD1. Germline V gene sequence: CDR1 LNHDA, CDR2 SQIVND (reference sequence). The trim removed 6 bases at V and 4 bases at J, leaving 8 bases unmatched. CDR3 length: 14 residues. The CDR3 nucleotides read TGTGCCAGTAGCTTGACAGGGTGGGTCACTGAAGCTTTCTTT. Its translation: CASSLTGWVTEAFF.

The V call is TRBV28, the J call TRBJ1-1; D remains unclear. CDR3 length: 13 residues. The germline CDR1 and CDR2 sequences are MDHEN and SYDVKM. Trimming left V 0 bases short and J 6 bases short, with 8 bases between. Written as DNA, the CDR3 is TGTGCCAGCAGTTTATGGAGCGGGCCTGAAGCTTTCTTT. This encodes CASSLWSGPEAFF.

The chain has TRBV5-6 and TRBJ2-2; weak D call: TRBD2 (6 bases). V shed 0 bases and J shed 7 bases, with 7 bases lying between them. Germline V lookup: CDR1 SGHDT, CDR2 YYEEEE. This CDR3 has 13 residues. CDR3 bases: TGTGCCAGCAGCTTGGCCGGGGGCGGGGAGCTGTTTTTT. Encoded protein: CASSLAGGGELFF.

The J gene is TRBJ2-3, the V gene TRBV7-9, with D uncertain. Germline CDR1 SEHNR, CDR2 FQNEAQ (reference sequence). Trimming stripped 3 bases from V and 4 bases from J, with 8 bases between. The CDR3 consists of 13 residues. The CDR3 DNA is TGTGCCAGCAGCTTTGTCGTATCAGATACGCAGTATTTT. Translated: CASSFVVSDTQYF.

The CDR3 region is CASSYSGARYGYTF. CDR3 nucleotide sequence: TGTGCCAGCAGTTACTCGGGGGCCCGCTATGGCTACACCTTC. This chain joins TRBV6-5 and TRBJ1-2; weak D call: TRBD1 (6 bases). Germline-derived CDR1 and CDR2 are MNHEY and SVGAGI. The CDR3 totals 14 residues. Trimming stripped 0 bases from V and 4 bases from J, with 9 bases between.

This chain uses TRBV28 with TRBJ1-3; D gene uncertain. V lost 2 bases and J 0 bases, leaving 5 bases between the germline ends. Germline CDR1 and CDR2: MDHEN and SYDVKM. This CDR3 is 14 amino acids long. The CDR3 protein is CASSLVSSGNTIYF. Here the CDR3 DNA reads TGTGCCAGCAGTTTAGTAAGCTCTGGAAACACCATATATTTT. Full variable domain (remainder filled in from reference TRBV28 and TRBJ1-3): DVKVTQSSRYLVKRTGEKVFLECVQDMDHENMFWYRQDPGLGLRLIYFSYDVKMKEKGDIPEGYSVSREKKERFSLILESASTNQTSMYLCASSLVSSGNTIYFGEGSWLTVV.